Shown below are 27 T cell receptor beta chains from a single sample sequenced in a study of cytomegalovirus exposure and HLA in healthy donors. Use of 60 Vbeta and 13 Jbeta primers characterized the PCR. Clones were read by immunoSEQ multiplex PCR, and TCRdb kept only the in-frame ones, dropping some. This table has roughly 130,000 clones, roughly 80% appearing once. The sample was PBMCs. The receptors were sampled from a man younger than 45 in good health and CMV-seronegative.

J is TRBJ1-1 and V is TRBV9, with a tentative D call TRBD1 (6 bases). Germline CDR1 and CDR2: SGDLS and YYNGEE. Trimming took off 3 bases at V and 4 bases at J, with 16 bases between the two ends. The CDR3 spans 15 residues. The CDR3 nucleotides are TGTGCCAGCAGCGCCTCAGGGGACGAGGGCACTGAAGCTTTCTTT. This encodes CASSASGDEGTEAFF. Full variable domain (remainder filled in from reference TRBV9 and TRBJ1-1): DSGVTQTPKHLITATGQRVTLRCSPRSGDLSVYWYQQSLDQGLQFLIQYYNGEERAKGNILERFSAQQFPDLHSELNLSSLELGDSALYFCASSASGDEGTEAFFGQGTRLTVV.

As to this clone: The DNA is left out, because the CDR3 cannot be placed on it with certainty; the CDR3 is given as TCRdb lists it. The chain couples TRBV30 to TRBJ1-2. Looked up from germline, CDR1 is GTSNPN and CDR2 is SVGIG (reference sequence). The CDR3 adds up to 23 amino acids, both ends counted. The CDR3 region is CAWSAYISVPGVPPGAAGYGYPF.

DNA for the CDR3: TGCGCCAGCAGCCACAGTGACAGGGATCGGAGCAAAAACATTCAGTACTTC. Its translation: CASSHSDRDRSKNIQYF. The chain joins TRBV4-1 to TRBJ2-4; 7 nucleotides match TRBD1. V was clipped by 3 bases and J by 3 bases; unmatched bases: 11. The CDR3 is made up of 17 amino acids. CDR1 is MGHRA and CDR2 is YSYEKL in the germline V gene.

The CDR3 loop is CASGFGTSGRIETQYF. DNA of the CDR3: TGTGCTAGTGGTTTTGGGACTAGCGGGAGGATAGAGACCCAGTACTTC. The V gene is TRBV12-5, the J gene TRBJ2-5; TRBD2 matches at 15 bases. Losses at the gene ends were 3 bases for V and 4 bases for J; bases not matched to a gene: 3. The CDR3 consists of 16 residues. Germline-derived CDR1 and CDR2 are LGHNT and FRNRAP.

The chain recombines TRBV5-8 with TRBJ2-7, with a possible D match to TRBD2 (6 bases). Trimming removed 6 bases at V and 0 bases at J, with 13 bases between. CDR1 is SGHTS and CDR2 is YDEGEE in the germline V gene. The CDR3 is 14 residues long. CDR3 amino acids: CASTLRGSSYEQYF. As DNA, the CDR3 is TGTGCCAGCACCCTCCGGGGGTCCTCCTACGAGCAGTACTTC.

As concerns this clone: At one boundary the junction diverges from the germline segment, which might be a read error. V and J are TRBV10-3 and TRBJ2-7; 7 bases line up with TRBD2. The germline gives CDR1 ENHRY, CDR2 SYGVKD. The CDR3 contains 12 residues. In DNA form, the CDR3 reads TGTGCCATCAGTGAGTCGGGAGGGCTCATGGACTTC. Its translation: CAISESGGLMDF.

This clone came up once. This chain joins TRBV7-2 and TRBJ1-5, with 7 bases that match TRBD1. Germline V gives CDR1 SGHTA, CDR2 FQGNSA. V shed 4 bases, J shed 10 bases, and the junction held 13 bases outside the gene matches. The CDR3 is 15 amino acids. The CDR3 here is CASSSTGTSFSPQHF. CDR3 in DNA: TGTGCCAGCAGCTCGACAGGGACATCATTCAGCCCCCAGCATTTT. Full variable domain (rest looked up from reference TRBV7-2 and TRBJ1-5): GAGVSQSPSNKVTEKGKDVELRCDPISGHTALYWYRQSLGQGLEFLIYFQGNSAPDKSGLPSDRFSAERTGGSVSTLTIQRTQQEDSAVYLCASSSTGTSFSPQHFGDGTRLSIL.

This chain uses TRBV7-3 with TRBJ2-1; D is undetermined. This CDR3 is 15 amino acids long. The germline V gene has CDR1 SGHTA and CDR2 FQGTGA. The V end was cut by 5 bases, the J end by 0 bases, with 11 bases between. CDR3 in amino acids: CASSTTKSSYNEQFF. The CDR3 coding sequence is TGTGCCAGCAGCACCACTAAAAGCTCCTACAATGAGCAGTTCTTC. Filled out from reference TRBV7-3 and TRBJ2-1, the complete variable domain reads GAGVSQTPSNKVTEKGKYVELRCDPISGHTALYWYRQSLGQGPEFLIYFQGTGAADDSGLPNDRFFAVRPEGSVSTLKIQRTERGDSAVYLCASSTTKSSYNEQFFGPGTRLTVL.

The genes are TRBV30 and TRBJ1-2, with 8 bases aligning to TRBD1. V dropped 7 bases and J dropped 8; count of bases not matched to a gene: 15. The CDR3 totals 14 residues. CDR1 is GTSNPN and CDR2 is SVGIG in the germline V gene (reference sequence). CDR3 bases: TGTGCCTCCACGAAGACAGGGGCCGGCGGGGGCTACACCTTC. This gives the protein CASTKTGAGGGYTF.

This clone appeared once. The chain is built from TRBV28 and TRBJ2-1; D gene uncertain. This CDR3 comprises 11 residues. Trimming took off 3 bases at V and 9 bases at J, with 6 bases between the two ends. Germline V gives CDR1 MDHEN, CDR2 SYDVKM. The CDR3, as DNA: TGTGCCAGCAGTTTTCACGGTGAGCAGTTCTTC. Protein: CASSFHGEQFF.

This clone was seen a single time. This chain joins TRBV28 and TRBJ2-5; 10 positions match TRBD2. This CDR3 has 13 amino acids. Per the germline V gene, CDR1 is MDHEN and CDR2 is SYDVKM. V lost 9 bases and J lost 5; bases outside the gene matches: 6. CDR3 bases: TGTGCCAGTAGCGGGAGGAATATCGAGACCCAGTACTTC. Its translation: CASSGRNIETQYF.

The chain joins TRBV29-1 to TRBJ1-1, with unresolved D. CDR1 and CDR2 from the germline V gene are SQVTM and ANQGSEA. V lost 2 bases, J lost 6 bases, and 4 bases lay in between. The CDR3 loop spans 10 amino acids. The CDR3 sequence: CSVERAEAFF. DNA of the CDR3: TGCAGCGTTGAACGGGCTGAAGCTTTCTTT.

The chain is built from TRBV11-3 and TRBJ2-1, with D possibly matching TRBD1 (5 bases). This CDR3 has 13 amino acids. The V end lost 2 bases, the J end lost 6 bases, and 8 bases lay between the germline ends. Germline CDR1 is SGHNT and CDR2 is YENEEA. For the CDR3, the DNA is TGTGCCAGCAGCTTAACAGGCCGCAATGAGCAGTTCTTC. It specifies CASSLTGRNEQFF.

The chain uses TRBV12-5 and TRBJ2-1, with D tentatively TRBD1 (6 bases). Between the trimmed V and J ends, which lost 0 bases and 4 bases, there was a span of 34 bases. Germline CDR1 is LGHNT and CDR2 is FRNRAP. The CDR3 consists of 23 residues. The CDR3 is CASGLVHVYESGLEGQTYNEQFF. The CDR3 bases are TGTGCTAGTGGTTTGGTACATGTCTACGAGTCTGGATTGGAAGGACAGACATACAATGAGCAGTTCTTC.

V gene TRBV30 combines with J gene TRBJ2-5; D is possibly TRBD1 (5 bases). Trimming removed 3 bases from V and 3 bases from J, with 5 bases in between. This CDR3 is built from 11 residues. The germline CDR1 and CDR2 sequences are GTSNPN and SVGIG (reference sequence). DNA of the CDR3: TGTGCCTGGAGGGACAAAGAGACCCAGTACTTC. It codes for CAWRDKETQYF.

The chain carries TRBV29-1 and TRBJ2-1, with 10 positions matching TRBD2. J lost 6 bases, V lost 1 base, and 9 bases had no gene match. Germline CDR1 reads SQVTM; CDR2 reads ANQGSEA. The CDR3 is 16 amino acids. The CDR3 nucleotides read TGCAGCGTTGAAGGAGGAGGACTAGCGGCTCCCAATGAGCAGTTCTTC. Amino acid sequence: CSVEGGGLAAPNEQFF.

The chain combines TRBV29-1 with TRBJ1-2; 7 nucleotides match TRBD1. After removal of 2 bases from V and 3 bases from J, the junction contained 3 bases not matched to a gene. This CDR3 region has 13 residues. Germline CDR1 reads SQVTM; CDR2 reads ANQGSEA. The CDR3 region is CSVELDRYYGYTF. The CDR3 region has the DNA TGCAGCGTTGAACTGGACAGGTACTATGGCTACACCTTC.

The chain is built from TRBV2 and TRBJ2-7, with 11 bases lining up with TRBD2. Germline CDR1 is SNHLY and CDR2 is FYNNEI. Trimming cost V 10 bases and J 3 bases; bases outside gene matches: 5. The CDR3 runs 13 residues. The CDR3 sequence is CAIDTSGSYEQYF. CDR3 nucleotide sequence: TGTGCCATCGACACTAGCGGGAGCTACGAGCAGTACTTC.

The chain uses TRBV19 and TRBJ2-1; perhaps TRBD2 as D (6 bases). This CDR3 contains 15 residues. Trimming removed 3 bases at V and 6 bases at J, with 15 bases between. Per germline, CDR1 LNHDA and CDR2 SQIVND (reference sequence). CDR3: CASSIFRESSNEQFF. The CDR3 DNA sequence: TGTGCCAGTAGTATCTTTCGGGAGTCTTCCAATGAGCAGTTCTTC.

In nucleotides, the CDR3 is TGTGCCAGCAGCTTAACCTGGACAGGTCCTATCTCCTACGAGCAGTACTTC. As protein: CASSLTWTGPISYEQYF. The chain couples TRBV7-2 to TRBJ2-7, with 7 bases aligning to TRBD1. Germline loops: CDR1 SGHTA, CDR2 FQGNSA. V shed 2 bases and J 0 bases; nucleotides not matched to a gene: 10. CDR3 length: 17 residues.

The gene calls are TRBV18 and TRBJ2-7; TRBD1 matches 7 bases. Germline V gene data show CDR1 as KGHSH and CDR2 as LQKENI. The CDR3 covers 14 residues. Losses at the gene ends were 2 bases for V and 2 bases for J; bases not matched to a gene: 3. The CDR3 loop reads CASSPGQVTYEQYF. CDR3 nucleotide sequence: TGTGCCAGCTCACCAGGACAGGTCACCTACGAGCAGTACTTC.

The CDR3: CASRLDSLQPQHF. CDR3 nucleotides: TGTGCCAGTAGGTTGGACAGTCTTCAGCCCCAGCATTTT. V is TRBV19 and J is TRBJ1-5; the D gene is possibly TRBD1 (6 bases). Trimming cost V 6 bases and J 6 bases, with 12 bases left between them. The CDR3 consists of 13 residues. CDR1 LNHDA and CDR2 SQIVND come from the germline V gene (reference sequence). The variable domain in full, with the rest retrieved from reference TRBV19 and TRBJ1-5, is DGGITQSPKYLFRKEGQNVTLSCEQNLNHDAMYWYRQDPGQGLRLIYYSQIVNDFQKGDIAEGYSVSREKKESFPLTVTSAQKNPTAFYLCASRLDSLQPQHFGDGTRLSIL.

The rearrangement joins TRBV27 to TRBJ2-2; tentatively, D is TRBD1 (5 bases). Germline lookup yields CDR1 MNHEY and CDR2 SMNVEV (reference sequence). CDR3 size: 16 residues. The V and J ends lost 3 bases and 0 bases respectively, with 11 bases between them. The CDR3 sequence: CASSFGQGTNTGELFF. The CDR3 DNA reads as TGTGCCAGCAGTTTCGGGCAGGGTACGAACACCGGGGAGCTGTTTTTT.

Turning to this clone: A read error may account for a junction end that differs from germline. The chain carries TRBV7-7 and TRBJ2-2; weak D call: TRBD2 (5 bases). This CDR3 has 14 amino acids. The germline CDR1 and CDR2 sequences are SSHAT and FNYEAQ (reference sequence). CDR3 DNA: TGTGCTAGCAGCTTAGCGCCGGCGGCCGGGGAGCTGTTTTTT. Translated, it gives CASSLAPAAGELFF.

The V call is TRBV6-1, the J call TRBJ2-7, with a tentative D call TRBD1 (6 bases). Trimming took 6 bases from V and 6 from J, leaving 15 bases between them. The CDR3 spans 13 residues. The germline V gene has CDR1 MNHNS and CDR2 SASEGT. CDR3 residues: CASSYDRIGEQYF. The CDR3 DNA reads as TGTGCCAGCAGCTATGACAGGATCGGCGAGCAGTACTTC.

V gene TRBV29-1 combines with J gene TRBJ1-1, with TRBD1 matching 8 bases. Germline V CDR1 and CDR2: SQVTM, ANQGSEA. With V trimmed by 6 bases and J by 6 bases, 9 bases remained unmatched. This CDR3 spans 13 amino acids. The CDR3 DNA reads TGCAGCGTCCCCGGACAGGGAGTACCTGAAGCTTTCTTT. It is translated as CSVPGQGVPEAFF.

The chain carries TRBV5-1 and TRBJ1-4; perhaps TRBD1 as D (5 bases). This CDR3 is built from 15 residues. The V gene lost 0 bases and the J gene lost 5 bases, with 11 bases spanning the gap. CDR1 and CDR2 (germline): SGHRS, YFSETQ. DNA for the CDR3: TGCGCCAGCAGCTTGGCCCTGGGGGGGAATGAAAAACTGTTTTTT. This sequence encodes CASSLALGGNEKLFF.